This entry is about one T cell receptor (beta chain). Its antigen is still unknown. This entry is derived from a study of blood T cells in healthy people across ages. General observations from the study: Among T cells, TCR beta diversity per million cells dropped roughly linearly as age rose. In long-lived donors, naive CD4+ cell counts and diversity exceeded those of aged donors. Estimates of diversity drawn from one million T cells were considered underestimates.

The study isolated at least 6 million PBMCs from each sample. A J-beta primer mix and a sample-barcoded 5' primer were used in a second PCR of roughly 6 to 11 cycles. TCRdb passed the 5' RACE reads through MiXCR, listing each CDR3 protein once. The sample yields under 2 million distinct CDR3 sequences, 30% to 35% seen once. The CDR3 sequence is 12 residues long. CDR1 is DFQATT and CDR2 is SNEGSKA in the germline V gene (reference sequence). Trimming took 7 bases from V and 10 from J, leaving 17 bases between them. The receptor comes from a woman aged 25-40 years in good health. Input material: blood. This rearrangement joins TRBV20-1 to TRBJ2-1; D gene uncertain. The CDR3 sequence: CSGSRVGSEQFF. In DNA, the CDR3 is TGCAGTGGGAGTAGAGTGGGCTCGGAGCAGTTCTTC.